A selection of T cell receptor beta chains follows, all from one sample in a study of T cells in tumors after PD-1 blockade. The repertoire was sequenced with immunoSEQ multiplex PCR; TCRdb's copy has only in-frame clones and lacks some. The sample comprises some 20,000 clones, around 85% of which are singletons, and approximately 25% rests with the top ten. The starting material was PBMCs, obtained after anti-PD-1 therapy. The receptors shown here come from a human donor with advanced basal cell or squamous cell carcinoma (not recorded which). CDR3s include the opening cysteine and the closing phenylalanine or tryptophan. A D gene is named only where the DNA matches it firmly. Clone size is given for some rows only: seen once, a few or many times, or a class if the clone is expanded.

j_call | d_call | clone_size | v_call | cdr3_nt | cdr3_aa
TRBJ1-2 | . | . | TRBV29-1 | TGCAGCGTTGATTTGGTGGAACTCTATGGCTACACCTTC | CSVDLVELYGYTF
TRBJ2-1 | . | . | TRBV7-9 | TGTGCCAGCAGTTTGACGGGGACTCAGCAGTTCTTC | CASSLTGTQQFF
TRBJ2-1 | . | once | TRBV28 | TGTGCCAGCAGTTTATCGAGGGTTGCGGGGAGGTTCTTC | CASSLSRVAGRFF
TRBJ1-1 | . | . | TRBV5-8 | TGTGCCAGCAGCTTGGTGGGGGACACTGAAGCTTTCTTT | CASSLVGDTEAFF
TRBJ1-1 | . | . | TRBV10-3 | TGTGCCATCAGTCCTACAGAGAGCACTGAAGCTTTCTTT | CAISPTESTEAFF
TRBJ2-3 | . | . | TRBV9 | TGCGCCAGCAGCCTCCCCAAAGCGGGCCCTAGCACAGATACGCAGTATTTT | CASSLPKAGPSTDTQYF
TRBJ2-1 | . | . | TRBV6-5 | TGTGCCAGCAGACTTTACAATGAGCAGTTCTTC | CASRLYNEQFF
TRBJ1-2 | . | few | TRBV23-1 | TGCGCCAGCAGTCAACCGAGTGTTCCCGGGAGACATAACTATGGCTACACCTTC | CASSQPSVPGRHNYGYTF
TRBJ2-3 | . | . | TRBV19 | TGTGCCAGTAGGGACATCACCACAGATACGCAGTATTTT | CASRDITTDTQYF
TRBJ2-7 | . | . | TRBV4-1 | TGCGCCAGCAGCCTTAGTGGCGAGCAGTACTTC | CASSLSGEQYF
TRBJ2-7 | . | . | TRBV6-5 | TGTGCCAGCAGCTCCAGGGTAGGGGGGGGCGAGCAGTACTTC | CASSSRVGGGEQYF
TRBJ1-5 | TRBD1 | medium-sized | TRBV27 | TGTGCCAGCAGTCCGACAGGGTGGCAGCCCCAGCATTTT | CASSPTGWQPQHF
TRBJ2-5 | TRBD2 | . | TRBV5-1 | TGCGCCAGCAGCTTGTCCAGCGGGAGGGGGGAGACCCAGTACTTC | CASSLSSGRGETQYF
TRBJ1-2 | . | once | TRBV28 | TGTGCCAGCAGTACTACAGGTTATGGCTACACCTTC | CASSTTGYGYTF
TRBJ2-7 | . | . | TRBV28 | TGTGCCAGCAGACGATGGGGTCCCGCTGGGCACGAGCAGTACTTC | CASRRWGPAGHEQYF
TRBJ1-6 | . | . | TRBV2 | TGTGCCAGCAGCAGGGCGCCAGTTCATAATAATTCACCCCTCCACTTT | CASSRAPVHNNSPLHF
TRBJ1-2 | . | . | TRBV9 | TGTGCCAGCAGCGTAGTGACAGGAGGTTTAAGTGGCTACACCTTC | CASSVVTGGLSGYTF
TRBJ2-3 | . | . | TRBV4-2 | TGTGCCAGCAGCCTTCGGGAGCGCACAGATACGCAGTATTTT | CASSLRERTDTQYF
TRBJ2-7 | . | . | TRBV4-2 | TGTGCCAGCAGCCAAGAGGTCTTAACCTACGAGCAGTACTTC | CASSQEVLTYEQYF
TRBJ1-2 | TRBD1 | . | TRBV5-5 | TGTGCCAGCACCACTGGGACAGGGGCGGACTATGGCTACACCTTC | CASTTGTGADYGYTF
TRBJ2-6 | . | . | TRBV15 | TGTGCCACCAGCAGAGATTTATTCGGAGGGGGGGCCAACGTCCTGACTTTC | CATSRDLFGGGANVLTF
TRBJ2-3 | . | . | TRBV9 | TGTGCCAGCAGCGTATCCGGGACTCAGCCAGATACGCAGTATTTT | CASSVSGTQPDTQYF
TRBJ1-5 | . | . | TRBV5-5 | TGTGCCAGCAGCTTACAGGGATCTGGCAATCAGCCCCAGCATTTT | CASSLQGSGNQPQHF
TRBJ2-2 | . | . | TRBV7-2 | TGTGCCAGCAGCTCAACAGGAGCTAGGGAGCTGTTTTTT | CASSSTGARELFF
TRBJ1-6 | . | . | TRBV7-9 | TGTGCCAGCAGCCCTGGGACGGAAGCTAATTCACCCCTCCACTTT | CASSPGTEANSPLHF
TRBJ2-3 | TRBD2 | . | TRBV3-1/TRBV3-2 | TGTGCCAGCAGGTCTAGCGGGGGGATAGATACGCAGTATTTT | CASRSSGGIDTQYF
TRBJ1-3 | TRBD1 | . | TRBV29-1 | TGCAGCGTTGCAACAGGGGGAATAGGAAACACCATATATTTT | CSVATGGIGNTIYF